This is a list of T cell receptor beta chains from one sample in a study of blood T cell repertoires in COVID-19. This table comes from immunoSEQ multiplex PCR, and its TCRdb copy is limited to in-frame clones, with some not included. The sample includes a few hundred thousand clones, 84% of them seen just once. Sequenced input: PBMCs or T cells enriched from blood (not recorded which). These receptors all come from a woman aged 40 to 55 who had recovered from COVID-19. CDR3s include the opening cysteine and the closing phenylalanine or tryptophan. Each record gives: clone size, J gene, V gene, D gene, CDR3 DNA, CDR3 protein. D genes are given only for firm matches. A clone size is listed for some rows: how often the clone was seen (once, few, many), or a class if it is expanded.

-	TRBJ1-3	TRBV27	TRBD1	TGTGCCAGCAGTTCCTTAAAGTGGGACAGGGGAGGAAACACCATATATTTT	CASSSLKWDRGGNTIYF
-	TRBJ2-5	TRBV9	TRBD2	TGTGCCAGCAGCACTAGCGACGGGGAGACCCAGTACTTC	CASSTSDGETQYF
-	TRBJ2-5	TRBV5-4	-	TGTGCCAGCAGCCCGGGCGGGGAGCCGGGGGAGACCCAGTACTTC	CASSPGGEPGETQYF
-	TRBJ1-1	TRBV18	TRBD1	TGTGCCAGCTCACCGACAGGGACGAACACTGAAGCTTTCTTT	CASSPTGTNTEAFF
-	TRBJ2-1	TRBV3-1/TRBV3-2	-	TGTGCCAGCAGCCCGAGAGGTCTCCTCGATGAGCAGTTCTTC	CASSPRGLLDEQFF
-	TRBJ2-3	TRBV2	TRBD2	TGTGCCAGTCCTAGCGGCCCCACAGATACGCAGTATTTT	CASPSGPTDTQYF
-	TRBJ2-1	TRBV5-1	TRBD2	TGCGCCAGCAGCCTAGGGACTACTGCCTACAATGAGCAGTTCTTC	CASSLGTTAYNEQFF
-	TRBJ2-5	TRBV9	TRBD1	TGTGCCAGCAGCCCAGGACAGGGTGTAAGAGAGACCCAGTACTTC	CASSPGQGVRETQYF
-	TRBJ2-1	TRBV19	TRBD2	TGTGCCAGTAGTAAACTTAGGACTAGCGGGAGGAAGATCGATGAGCAGTTCTTC	CASSKLRTSGRKIDEQFF
-	TRBJ1-2	TRBV12-3/TRBV12-4	TRBD1	TGTGCCTATAGGACAGGGAAATATGGCTACACCTTC	CAYRTGKYGYTF
-	TRBJ2-2	TRBV4-1	TRBD2	TGCGCCAGCAGCCGGCGGGAGGGCCGTACCGGGGAGCTGTTTTTT	CASSRREGRTGELFF
-	TRBJ1-2	TRBV29-1	TRBD1	TGCAGCGCCGGGACAGGGGCGCGCTTTGGTGGTGGCTACACCTTC	CSAGTGARFGGGYTF
-	TRBJ2-3	TRBV2	-	TGTGCCAGCGGTAGCGACGCTAGCACAGATACGCAGTATTTT	CASGSDASTDTQYF
-	TRBJ2-2	TRBV5-4	TRBD2	TGTGCCAGCAGCTTCGGACTAGCGGGACGAACCGGGGAGCTGTTTTTT	CASSFGLAGRTGELFF
-	TRBJ2-3	TRBV7-2	-	TGTGCCAGCAGCTTAGGGTTGGAGACAGATACGCAGTATTTT	CASSLGLETDTQYF
-	TRBJ2-2	TRBV24-1	TRBD2	TGTGCCACCAGTGATTTTCAGGGACTAGCGGGGAGGGAGCTGTTTTTT	CATSDFQGLAGRELFF
once	TRBJ1-3	TRBV5-5	-	TGTGCCAGCAGCTTGGAAGGGGATTTTGGAAACACCATATATTTT	CASSLEGDFGNTIYF
-	TRBJ1-4	TRBV28	TRBD1	TGTGCCAGCAGTTCCCAGGGGGGCACTAATGAAAAACTGTTTTTT	CASSSQGGTNEKLFF
-	TRBJ1-1	TRBV12-3/TRBV12-4	TRBD1	TGTGCCAGCAGGTCAGGGGGATCGGAAGCTTTCTTT	CASRSGGSEAFF
-	TRBJ2-1	TRBV9	TRBD2	TGTGCCAGCAGCGCCCAAGGGGGACTAGCGGGAGGTGAGCAGTTCTTC	CASSAQGGLAGGEQFF
-	TRBJ1-5	TRBV5-1	TRBD1	TGCGCCAGCAGCCCGACAGGGGTCAATCAGCCCCAGCATTTT	CASSPTGVNQPQHF
-	TRBJ1-1	TRBV5-1	-	TGCGCCAGCAGCTTGAGATATGGCGGCAGCCCGAACACTGAAGCTTTCTTT	CASSLRYGGSPNTEAFF
-	TRBJ1-2	TRBV7-9	TRBD1	TGTGCCAGCAGCTTATGGGGGACAGGACACCTCTATGGCTACACCTTC	CASSLWGTGHLYGYTF
-	TRBJ1-6	TRBV18	-	TGTGCCAGCTCACCGGCGTTTCTAGATAATTCACCCCTCCACTTT	CASSPAFLDNSPLHF
-	TRBJ1-2	TRBV5-4	-	TGTGCCAGCAGCTTGGGACATAACTATGGCTACACCTTC	CASSLGHNYGYTF
-	TRBJ1-2	TRBV3-1/TRBV3-2	TRBD1	TGTGCCAGCAGCCCCCCCGGACAGGGGAATGGCTACACCTTC	CASSPPGQGNGYTF
-	TRBJ1-1	TRBV30	-	TGTGCCTGGGGACAGTTGAACACTGAAGCTTTCTTT	CAWGQLNTEAFF
-	TRBJ2-7	TRBV28	TRBD2	TGTGCCAGCACGCCCTCGACTAGCGGGAGCAGCGAGCAGTACTTC	CASTPSTSGSSEQYF
-	TRBJ1-2	TRBV5-1	-	TGCGCCAGCAGCTTGACCGCGGGTGCGGATGGCTACACCTTC	CASSLTAGADGYTF